The present T cell receptor (beta chain) was sequenced within a study of shared clonotypes between healthy human individuals (TCRdb year 2020). Context from the whole study: The cohort included a few men and two women between 18 and 49 years of age. Blood TCR repertoires of several healthy adults were deeply sequenced to estimate repertoire size and the extent of clonotype sharing between individuals. Leukapheresis yielded between about 0.85 and 9 billion PBMCs per donor. Different laboratories and diverse techniques were used to prepare libraries and sequence TCR repertoires, to increase sequencing depth and limit assay-specific biases.

TCR CDR3 regions were amplified from genomic DNA by multiplex PCR using the deep immunoSEQ assay. Extracted genomic DNA from each cell subset was distributed evenly across all wells of several immunoSEQ 96-well plates, and each plate was treated as a replicate. For unsorted PBMC, 250 to 300 ng of genomic DNA, equivalent to 25,000 to 35,000 T cell genomes, went into each replicate PCR. Genomic DNA from unsorted PBMC was sequenced over ten immunoSEQ deep assay plates. The purified libraries were quantified using a Qubit 3.0 fluorometer, sized with a Bioanalyzer 2100, and then quantified again using the KAPA Library Quantification kit. Every immunoSEQ 96-well plate was sequenced on a separate single-read 150-cycle Illumina NextSeq 550 flow cell. Per the source publication's procedure: Because only junctional sequences without quality scores were contained in the immunoSEQ output, filtering matching that applied to full-length reads could not be performed. Sequences were annotated with PyIR, a Python wrapper for IgBLAST v1.9, and V/J genes and CDR3 were assigned using IMGT germline references. Any read was removed if the V/J assignment was weak (E-value above 1e-6), the CDR3 was missing, or the read contained stop codons, out-of-frame junctions, or ambiguous translated residues. V3J clonotypes were defined by identical inferred V gene, J gene, and CDR3 amino acid sequence. The percentage overlap between two repertoires was calculated by dividing the number of shared unique clonotypes by the size of the smaller repertoire. Three approaches were used to assess repertoire richness: RTK rarefaction, the Chao1 estimator, and Recon v2.1 estimates of unobserved clonotypes. TCRdb obtained this table from immuneACCESS and retained in-frame rearrangements with V and J assigned. These tables miss some clones; where compared with another copy, unresolved V genes account for less than half of the shortfall, and the remainder is unexplained. For V, J and clone size, that table is used; D and trimming come from the DNA. This sample holds hundreds of thousands of clones; 70% to 80% were observed only once. The ten largest account for under 15% of the sample.

The paper's findings and limits, for the study overall: Because the study included only a small number of donors, the genetic and exposure-history diversity represented was limited. Based on pairwise subsampling, the degree of clonotype sharing among donors was expected to be affected by sequencing depth. Sampling was restricted to blood, and TCR repertoires in tissue are likely to differ from TCR repertoires in blood.

The CDR3 contains 15 residues, cysteine and phenylalanine counted. Only the CDR3 DNA stays, 45 bases, in frame from base 1. At the junction V is shortened by 5 bases and J by 2 bases, with 17 bases in between. CDR1 and CDR2, per the germline V gene, are SGHRS and YFSETQ. As concerns this clone: What antigen it recognizes has not been identified. No much larger clone exists at a distance of one base, and base qualities are not known.

The donors were healthy, HIV-negative adults with no recently reported acute infections or vaccinations. Every donor was a Caucasian adult residing in Nashville, Tennessee, USA. For unsorted samples, about 90 million PBMCs were counted and genomic DNA was extracted with the QIAamp DNA Blood Mini kit. After blood collection by leukapheresis, PBMCs were isolated using Ficoll-Histopaque density gradient centrifugation and then cryopreserved in the vapor phase of liquid nitrogen. The chain is encoded by TRBV5-1 joined to TRBJ2-7, with a tentative D gene TRBD2 over 5 matching bases. This clonotype originated in a woman aged 40 to 55 in good health. Some clones in this sample may be carry-over from other donors' samples. Input material: PBMCs. This receptor has the CDR3 CASRSKSGGPYEQYF. At the DNA level, the sequence is TGCGCCAGCAGGTCTAAAAGCGGAGGCCCCTACGAGCAGTACTTC.